This T cell receptor beta chain comes out of a study of T cell changes during pregnancy in multiple sclerosis. Libraries were prepared by immunoSEQ multiplex PCR; TCRdb keeps only in-frame clonotypes and omits some of them. This table holds approximately 45,000 clones, roughly 90% found once. V lost 7 bases, J lost 5 bases, and 6 bases stayed unmatched. This CDR3 is built from 13 residues. Germline loops: CDR1 SNHLY, CDR2 FYNNEI. The source is a female donor with multiple sclerosis, enrolled in a pregnancy study. The sample in question was CD4+ T cells from peripheral blood mononuclear cells, obtained in the first trimester of pregnancy. The V and J genes are TRBV2 and TRBJ2-7; TRBD1 matches 9 bases. The CDR3 region is CASNQGQGDEQYF. The DNA for the CDR3 is TGTGCCAGCAATCAGGGACAGGGAGACGAGCAGTACTTC.